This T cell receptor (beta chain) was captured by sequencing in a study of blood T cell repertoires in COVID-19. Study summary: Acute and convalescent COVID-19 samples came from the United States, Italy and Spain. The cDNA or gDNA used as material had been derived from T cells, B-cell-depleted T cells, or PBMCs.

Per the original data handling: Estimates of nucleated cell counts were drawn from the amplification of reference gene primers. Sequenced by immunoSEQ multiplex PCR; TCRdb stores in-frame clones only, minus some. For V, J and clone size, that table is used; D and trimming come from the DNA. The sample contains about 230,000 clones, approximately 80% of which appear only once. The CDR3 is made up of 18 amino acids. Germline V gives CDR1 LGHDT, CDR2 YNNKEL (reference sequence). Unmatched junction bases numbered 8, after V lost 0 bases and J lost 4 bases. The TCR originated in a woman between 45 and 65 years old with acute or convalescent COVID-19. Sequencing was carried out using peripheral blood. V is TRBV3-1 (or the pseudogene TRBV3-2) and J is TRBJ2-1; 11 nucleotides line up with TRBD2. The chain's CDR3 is CASSQDIPPSGGYNEQFF. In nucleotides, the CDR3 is TGTGCCAGCAGCCAAGATATTCCACCTAGCGGGGGGTACAATGAGCAGTTCTTC.